A selection of T cell receptor beta chains follows, all from one sample in a study of T-cell reconstitution after alpha-beta-depleted transplantation in children. MiXCR was run by TCRdb on the PCR reads, yielding one entry per CDR3 protein. The table has 200,000 to 300,000 distinct CDR3 sequences, around 12% seen once. The material sequenced was PBMCs from the stem cell graft donor, taken from the stem cell graft. These receptors were taken from a human donor who donated a stem cell graft to a child with acute lymphoblastic leukemia. The CDR3 runs from the conserved cysteine through the conserved F or W. The D gene is left open where the match is weak. Size is omitted from some rows. Given values are once, few, many or a class for expanded clones.

J | size | D | V | DNA | CDR3
TRBJ1-3 | many | TRBD1 | TRBV9 | TGTGCCAGCAGCGCTAATATGGGACAGCTCTCTGGAAACACCATATATTTT | CASSANMGQLSGNTIYF
TRBJ1-5 | many | NA | TRBV6-5 | TGTGCCAGCAGTTACTCTGGTCGGAATCAATATAACAATCAGCCCCAGCATTTT | CASSYSGRNQYNNQPQHF
TRBJ2-2 | many | TRBD2 | TRBV12-3/TRBV12-4 | TGTGCCAGCAGTTCTAGCGGGGGGGCCGGGGAGCTGTTTTTT | CASSSSGGAGELFF
TRBJ2-3 | many | NA | TRBV29-1 | TGCAGTCATGATAAGTTGGGCACAGATACGCAGTATTTT | CSHDKLGTDTQYF
TRBJ2-7 | many | NA | TRBV20-1 | TGCAGTGCTAGAGATCTGAGCCAATCCTACGAGCAGTACTTC | CSARDLSQSYEQYF
TRBJ2-7 | NA | NA | TRBV7-2 | TGTGCCAGCAGCGCGCGGGGGCGGGAGCAGTACTTC | CASSARGREQYF
TRBJ2-7 | NA | NA | TRBV4-3 | TGCGCCAGCAGCCAAGATACGGCGACAGAGCAGTACTTC | CASSQDTATEQYF
TRBJ2-1 | many | TRBD2 | TRBV29-1 | TGCAGCGTTGAGGGACTAGCGGGGGCTGAGCAGTTCTTC | CSVEGLAGAEQFF
TRBJ1-3 | many | TRBD1 | TRBV19 | TGTGCCAGTAGCCGAAGCCGTGTCTCAGGGGGTCCTGGAAACACCATATATTTT | CASSRSRVSGGPGNTIYF
TRBJ2-1 | many | TRBD2 | TRBV25-1 | TGTGCCAGCAGTGAATGGCCCCAAGCGGGGGCCACGTACAATGAGCAGTTCTTC | CASSEWPQAGATYNEQFF
TRBJ2-7 | NA | NA | TRBV6-1 | TGTGCCAGCAGACCCCCGTCGGCAGTATACTACGAGCAGTACTTC | CASRPPSAVYYEQYF
TRBJ1-2 | many | NA | TRBV5-1 | TGCGCCAGCAGCTTGGCCGGACCCTTTGACTATGGCTACACCTTC | CASSLAGPFDYGYTF
TRBJ1-1 | once | NA | TRBV5-5 | TGTGCCAGCAGCTTCACAGGGTTGAACACTGAAGCTTTCTTT | CASSFTGLNTEAFF
TRBJ2-1 | NA | TRBD2 | TRBV5-1 | TGCGCCAGCAGCTCAGGCGGGAGTAATGAGCGGTTCTTC | CASSSGGSNERFF
TRBJ2-3 | many | TRBD2 | TRBV28 | TGTGCCAGCAGTTCCGAGCGGGAGATGGGTACAGATACGCAGTATTTT | CASSSEREMGTDTQYF
TRBJ2-7 | many | NA | TRBV4-3 | TGCGCCAGCAGCCGCGAGGGCAAAATTTACCACGAGCAGTACTTC | CASSREGKIYHEQYF
TRBJ2-6 | many | NA | TRBV12-3/TRBV12-4 | TGTGCCAGCAGCAGGGTCCCTGGGGCCAACGTCCTGACTTTC | CASSRVPGANVLTF
TRBJ2-2 | many | NA | TRBV6-2/TRBV6-3 | TGTGCCAGCAGTTACTCGCGGAGGGCTAACGGGGAGCTGTTTTTT | CASSYSRRANGELFF
TRBJ2-1 | many | NA | TRBV12-3/TRBV12-4 | TGTGCCAGCAGTCCGGAAAGCGGGTACAATGAGCAGTTCTTC | CASSPESGYNEQFF
TRBJ2-7 | many | NA | TRBV6-5 | TGTGCCAGCAGTTACGCAGGAAGCTGGTACGAGCAGTACTTC | CASSYAGSWYEQYF
TRBJ1-1 | many | NA | TRBV7-9 | TGTGCCAGCAGCTCCCGTCCCGGGGGACGGGACACTGAAGCTTTCTTT | CASSSRPGGRDTEAFF
TRBJ2-5 | many | TRBD1 | TRBV20-1 | TGCAGTGTTAGACAGGGGGAGGCAGAGACCCAGTACTTC | CSVRQGEAETQYF
TRBJ2-1 | many | TRBD2 | TRBV6-2/TRBV6-3 | TGTGCCAGCAGACTCCGGACTAGCGGAGTGGGCAATGAGCAGTTCTTC | CASRLRTSGVGNEQFF
TRBJ2-5 | many | NA | TRBV11-2 | TGTGCCAGCAGCCGAACGGGACTCAAACTTTTGACCCAAGAGACCCAGTACTTC | CASSRTGLKLLTQETQYF
TRBJ2-5 | many | NA | TRBV20-1 | TGCAGTGCTAGGGGCCAAGAGACCCAGTACTTC | CSARGQETQYF
TRBJ2-7 | many | NA | TRBV20-1 | TGCAGTCAGAGACGGCGAAGCTCCTACGAGCAGTACTTC | CSQRRRSSYEQYF
TRBJ1-1 | many | NA | TRBV7-2 | TGTGCCAGCAGCATATCTGGAGGTGAAGCTTTCTTT | CASSISGGEAFF
TRBJ1-6 | many | NA | TRBV7-8 | TGTGCCAGCAGCTTCCCAGGACGGACGGTAAATTCACCCCTCCACTTT | CASSFPGRTVNSPLHF
TRBJ2-3 | many | NA | TRBV4-2 | TGTGCCAGCAGCCAAGCAGGGGTCCCCGATACGCAGTATTTT | CASSQAGVPDTQYF
TRBJ2-1 | many | TRBD2 | TRBV6-4 | TGTGCCAGCGTCGCCCGTTTAATTCCTAGCGGGAGTTGCAATGAGCAGTTCTTC | CASVARLIPSGSCNEQFF
TRBJ2-7 | many | TRBD1 | TRBV28 | TGTGCCAGCAGGTTCGACAGGGCCTACGAGCAGTACTTC | CASRFDRAYEQYF
TRBJ2-1 | many | TRBD2 | TRBV12-3/TRBV12-4 | TGTGCCAGCCAACAGGGGCTAGCGGGAATCGATGAGCAGTTCTTC | CASQQGLAGIDEQFF
TRBJ2-5 | many | NA | TRBV20-1 | TGCAGTGCTAGGGAGCATCAGGAGACCCAGTACTTC | CSAREHQETQYF
TRBJ2-3 | many | NA | TRBV7-2 | TGTGCCAGCAGCACAGGACGCACAGATACGCAGTATTTT | CASSTGRTDTQYF
TRBJ2-7 | many | TRBD1 | TRBV12-3/TRBV12-4 | TGTGCCAGCAGACCCGGGACAGGGAACTACGAGCAGTACTTC | CASRPGTGNYEQYF
TRBJ2-7 | many | NA | TRBV10-3 | TGTGCCATCAGCAGGGATGCGGGCTACGAGCAGTACTTC | CAISRDAGYEQYF
TRBJ1-5 | many | NA | TRBV12-3/TRBV12-4 | TGTGCCAGCAGTCTCCCGAATCAGCCCCAGCATTTT | CASSLPNQPQHF
TRBJ2-7 | many | TRBD1 | TRBV11-1 | TGTGCCAGCAGCTTAGGGGATCTCCGGGACAGAGGCTCCTACGAGCAGTACTTC | CASSLGDLRDRGSYEQYF
TRBJ2-7 | many | TRBD2 | TRBV29-1 | TGCAGCGTCGCAATAACTAGCGGGGGGGCCTACGAGCAGTACTTC | CSVAITSGGAYEQYF
TRBJ2-7 | many | NA | TRBV7-9 | TGTGCCAGCAGCTCATCCAGAGTCCCCTACGAGCAGTACTTC | CASSSSRVPYEQYF
TRBJ1-5 | NA | TRBD1 | TRBV7-2 | TGTGCCAGCGGCGCTGCCAACAGGGGAAATAGCAATCAGCCCCAGCATTTT | CASGAANRGNSNQPQHF
TRBJ2-3 | many | TRBD2 | TRBV12-3/TRBV12-4 | TGTGCCAGCAGTAGGACTAGCGGGGGGACTGGAGATACGCAGTATTTT | CASSRTSGGTGDTQYF
TRBJ1-5 | many | NA | TRBV5-6 | TGTGCCAGCAGCGTATATCGGGGGGGCTCTGGGCATCAGCCCCAGCATTTT | CASSVYRGGSGHQPQHF
TRBJ2-5 | many | NA | TRBV20-1 | TGCAGTGCCGAGTCAGGACTTTCGAAGACCCAGTACTTC | CSAESGLSKTQYF
TRBJ1-2 | NA | NA | TRBV6-1 | TGTGCCAGCAGCCGGACGGTTTACTATGGCTACACCTTC | CASSRTVYYGYTF
TRBJ2-2 | many | NA | TRBV9 | TGTGCCAGCAGCGACAGGGATACTAGAGACACCGGGGAGCTGTTTTTT | CASSDRDTRDTGELFF
TRBJ1-1 | many | TRBD1 | TRBV29-1 | TGCAGCGCTGACCTGTATTGGACAGGGAACACTGAAGCTTTCTTT | CSADLYWTGNTEAFF
TRBJ2-1 | many | NA | TRBV20-1 | TGCAGTGCTAGAGATAGGAATGAGCAGTTCTTC | CSARDRNEQFF